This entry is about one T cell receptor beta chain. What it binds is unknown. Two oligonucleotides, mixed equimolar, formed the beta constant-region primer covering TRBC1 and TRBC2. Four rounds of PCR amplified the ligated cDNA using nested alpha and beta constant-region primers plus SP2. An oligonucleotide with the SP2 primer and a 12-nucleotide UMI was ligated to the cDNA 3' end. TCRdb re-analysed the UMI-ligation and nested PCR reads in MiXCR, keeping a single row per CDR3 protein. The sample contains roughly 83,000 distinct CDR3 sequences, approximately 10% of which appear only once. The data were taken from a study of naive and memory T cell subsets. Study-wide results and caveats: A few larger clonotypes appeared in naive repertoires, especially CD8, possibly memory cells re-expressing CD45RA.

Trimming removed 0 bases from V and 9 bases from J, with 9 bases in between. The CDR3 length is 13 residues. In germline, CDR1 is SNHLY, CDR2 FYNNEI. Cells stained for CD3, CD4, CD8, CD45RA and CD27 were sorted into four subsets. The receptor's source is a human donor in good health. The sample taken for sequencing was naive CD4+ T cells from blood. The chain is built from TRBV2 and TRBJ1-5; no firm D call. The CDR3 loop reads CASSEAKARPQHF. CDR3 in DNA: TGTGCCAGCAGTGAAGCAAAGGCGCGGCCCCAGCATTTT.